One T cell receptor beta chain is described in this entry. The antigen remains unidentified. A multiplex PCR was run with 60 Vbeta primers and 13 Jbeta primers. Using immunoSEQ multiplex PCR, the repertoire was profiled, and TCRdb retains in-frame clones only, with some absent. The sample holds more than 110,000 clones; about four fifths are singletons and the top ten take roughly 2.8%. This specimen comes from a study of cytomegalovirus exposure and HLA in healthy donors. Study-wide points: CMV antigen specificity of a few CMV-associated chains was confirmed in vitro. The listing of 150 to 200 TCR beta chains classed them as cytomegalovirus-associated.

The CDR3 runs to 11 residues. The germline gives CDR1 MNHNY, CDR2 SVGAGI (reference sequence). V shed 2 bases and J shed 10 bases, with 8 bases lying between them. The V gene is TRBV6-6, the J gene TRBJ1-2; no clear D gene. The sequencing sample was made of PBMCs. The receptor was isolated from a male donor in good health and CMV-seronegative. The CDR3 region is CASSYIGSYTF. The CDR3 nucleotides read TGTGCCAGCAGTTACATCGGGTCCTACACCTTC.